These 13 T cell receptor beta chains were sequenced from one sample in a study of blood T cell repertoires in COVID-19 (dated by TCRdb to 2020 to 2022). Preparation of the library involved the immunoSEQ multiplex PCR assay. Here the immuneACCESS table is served through TCRdb, limited to in-frame sequences with V and J called. Missing clones are a known gap in these copies; in checked studies unresolved V genes cover under half, and the rest lacks a known reason. For this sample there are 200,000 or so clones; 88% appear just once. Just over 2.5% of the sample comes from the top ten. The specimen sequenced was PBMCs or T cells enriched from blood (not recorded which). All receptors derive from a woman aged 30 to 39 who had recovered from COVID-19.

This clone was seen just once. This chain links TRBV13 with TRBJ2-3; possibly TRBD2 for D (5 bases). Germline CDR1 PRHDT, CDR2 FYEKMQ (reference sequence). V lost 3 bases, J lost 0 bases, and 10 bases lay in between. This CDR3 has 15 amino acids. The CDR3 nucleotides are TGTGCCAGCAGCTTCCGGGGTTATAGCACAGATACGCAGTATTTT. It yields the protein CASSFRGYSTDTQYF.

The chain has TRBV4-3 and TRBJ1-1, with TRBD1 matching over 9 bases. The germline gives CDR1 LGHNA, CDR2 YSLEER. J gave up 4 bases and V 3 bases, and 6 bases lay outside the gene matches. The CDR3 is made up of 15 amino acids. CDR3 in amino acids: CASSHTGGDGTEAFF. The CDR3 DNA reads as TGCGCCAGCAGCCACACAGGGGGCGATGGCACTGAAGCTTTCTTT.

The V call is TRBV10-3, the J call TRBJ1-2; TRBD1 agrees at 8 bases. The V segment lost 5 bases and the J segment 6 bases; nucleotides outside the gene matches: 17. The CDR3 runs to 17 residues. CDR1 and CDR2 from the germline V gene are ENHRY and SYGVKD. CDR3 DNA: TGTGCCATCAGTTCACCCAGGACAGGGTCGAATTCGGATGGCTACACCTTC. This sequence encodes CAISSPRTGSNSDGYTF.

The chain is built from TRBV11-3 and TRBJ1-6, with 7 positions matching TRBD1. Germline V gene lookup returns CDR1 SGHNT and CDR2 YENEEA. J was trimmed by 7 bases and V by 3 bases; bases with no gene match: 3. The CDR3 is made up of 14 amino acids. CDR3 nucleotide sequence: TGTGCCAGCAGCTTCGGGACAGTCAATTCACCCCTCCACTTT. Translating gives CASSFGTVNSPLHF. Based on the CDR3 plus reference TRBV11-3 and TRBJ1-6, the full variable domain is EAGVVQSPRYKIIEKKQPVAFWCNPISGHNTLYWYLQNLGQGPELLIRYENEEAVDDSQLPKDRFSAERLKGVDSTLKIQPAELGDSAVYLCASSFGTVNSPLHFGNGTRLTVT.

The rearrangement uses TRBV11-2 and TRBJ2-1, with no clear D. CDR3 length: 13 residues. The V end lost 5 bases, the J end lost 6 bases, and 11 bases lay between the germline ends. The germline V gene encodes CDR1 SGHAT and CDR2 FQNNGV. The CDR3 loop reads CASSRGSVNEQFF. In DNA form, the CDR3 reads TGTGCCAGCAGCCGCGGTAGTGTCAATGAGCAGTTCTTC.

This clone occurred a few times. The genes are TRBV4-2 and TRBJ1-1, with 7 positions matching TRBD1. CDR3 length: 17 residues. Germline trimming cut 0 bases from V and 3 bases from J; bases unmatched to any gene: 10. Germline loops: CDR1 LGHNA, CDR2 YNFKEQ. CDR3 DNA sequence: TGTGCCAGCAGCCAAGATCGAAATAGGCAGGGGGACACTGAAGCTTTCTTT. This translates into CASSQDRNRQGDTEAFF.

V is TRBV19 and J is TRBJ2-7; no reliable D call. Germline lookup yields CDR1 LNHDA and CDR2 SQIVND (reference sequence). V lost 3 bases and J lost 1, with 7 bases in between. CDR3 length equals 13 residues. The CDR3 here is CASSIPGSYEQYF. DNA for the CDR3: TGTGCCAGTAGTATCCCCGGGTCCTACGAGCAGTACTTC.

J is TRBJ1-2 and V is TRBV6-1, with TRBD1 as a possible D gene (6 bases). CDR1 is MNHNS and CDR2 is SASEGT in the germline V gene. Trimming took off 3 bases at V and 8 bases at J, with 19 bases between the two ends. CDR3 length equals 15 residues. The CDR3 DNA reads as TGTGCCAGCAGTGAGCAAATCTCAGGGGCTTGGGGCTACACCTTC. Its translation is CASSEQISGAWGYTF.

This sequence joins TRBV9 and TRBJ2-1, with a possible D match to TRBD2 (5 bases). The V gene's germline CDR1 is SGDLS and CDR2 YYNGEE. The CDR3 extends over 12 amino acids. The V end was cut by 5 bases, the J end by 7 bases, with 10 bases between. The CDR3 DNA is TGTGCCAGCAGTAAGAGGGTGAATGAGCAGTTCTTC. Amino acid sequence: CASSKRVNEQFF.

This clone has ten or more counts. The rearrangement uses TRBV6-5 and TRBJ1-4, with D possibly TRBD1 on 6 matching bases. Germline V gene data show CDR1 as MNHEY and CDR2 as SVGAGI. This CDR3 spans 14 amino acids. Between the trimmed V and J ends, which lost 6 bases and 7 bases, there was a span of 15 bases. The CDR3 protein is CASSRDNELEKLFF. DNA for the CDR3: TGTGCCAGCAGCCGGGACAATGAGCTTGAAAAACTGTTTTTT.

V is TRBV5-1 and J is TRBJ2-1, with D perhaps matching TRBD2 (5 bases). V was clipped by 0 bases and J by 6 bases, with 16 bases between them. The length of the CDR3 is 16 residues. Per germline, CDR1 SGHRS and CDR2 YFSETQ. CDR3: CASSLDDYSRPNEQFF. The CDR3 DNA reads TGCGCCAGCAGCTTGGACGACTACTCTCGACCCAATGAGCAGTTCTTC.

V usage is TRBV18 and J usage is TRBJ1-1; D not certain. With 0 bases removed from V and 6 bases from J, the gap between germline ends came to 11 bases. The CDR3 runs 14 residues. Germline V gene sequence: CDR1 KGHSH, CDR2 LQKENI. This chain's CDR3 is CASSPPSGFSEAFF. CDR3 DNA: TGTGCCAGCTCACCACCCTCCGGGTTTTCTGAAGCTTTCTTT.

This clone was found a few times. This chain uses TRBV19 with TRBJ1-1, with 10 bases matching TRBD1. The V and J ends lost 6 bases and 6 bases, in that order; junction bases with no gene match: 7. This CDR3 has 14 residues. From germline, CDR1 is LNHDA and CDR2 SQIVND (reference sequence). In DNA, the CDR3 is TGTGCCAGTAGGGGACAGGGGATAGGTTCTGAAGCTTTCTTT. It translates to CASRGQGIGSEAFF.